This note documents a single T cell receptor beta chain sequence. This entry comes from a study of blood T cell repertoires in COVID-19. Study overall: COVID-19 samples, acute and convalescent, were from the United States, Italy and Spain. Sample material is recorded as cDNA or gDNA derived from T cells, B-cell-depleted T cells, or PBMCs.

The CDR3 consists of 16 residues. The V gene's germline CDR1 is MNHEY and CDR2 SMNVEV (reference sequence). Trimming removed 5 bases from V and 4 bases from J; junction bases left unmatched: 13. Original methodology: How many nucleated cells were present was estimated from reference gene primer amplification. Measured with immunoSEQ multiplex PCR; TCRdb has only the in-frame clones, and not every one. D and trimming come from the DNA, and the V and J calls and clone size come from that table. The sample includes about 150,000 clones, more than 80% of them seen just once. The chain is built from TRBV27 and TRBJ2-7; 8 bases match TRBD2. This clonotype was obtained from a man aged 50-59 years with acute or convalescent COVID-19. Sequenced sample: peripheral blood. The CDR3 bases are TGTGCCAGCAGTCCGGGAGGGGGGGGCTTATATTACGAGCAGTACTTC. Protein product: CASSPGGGGLYYEQYF.